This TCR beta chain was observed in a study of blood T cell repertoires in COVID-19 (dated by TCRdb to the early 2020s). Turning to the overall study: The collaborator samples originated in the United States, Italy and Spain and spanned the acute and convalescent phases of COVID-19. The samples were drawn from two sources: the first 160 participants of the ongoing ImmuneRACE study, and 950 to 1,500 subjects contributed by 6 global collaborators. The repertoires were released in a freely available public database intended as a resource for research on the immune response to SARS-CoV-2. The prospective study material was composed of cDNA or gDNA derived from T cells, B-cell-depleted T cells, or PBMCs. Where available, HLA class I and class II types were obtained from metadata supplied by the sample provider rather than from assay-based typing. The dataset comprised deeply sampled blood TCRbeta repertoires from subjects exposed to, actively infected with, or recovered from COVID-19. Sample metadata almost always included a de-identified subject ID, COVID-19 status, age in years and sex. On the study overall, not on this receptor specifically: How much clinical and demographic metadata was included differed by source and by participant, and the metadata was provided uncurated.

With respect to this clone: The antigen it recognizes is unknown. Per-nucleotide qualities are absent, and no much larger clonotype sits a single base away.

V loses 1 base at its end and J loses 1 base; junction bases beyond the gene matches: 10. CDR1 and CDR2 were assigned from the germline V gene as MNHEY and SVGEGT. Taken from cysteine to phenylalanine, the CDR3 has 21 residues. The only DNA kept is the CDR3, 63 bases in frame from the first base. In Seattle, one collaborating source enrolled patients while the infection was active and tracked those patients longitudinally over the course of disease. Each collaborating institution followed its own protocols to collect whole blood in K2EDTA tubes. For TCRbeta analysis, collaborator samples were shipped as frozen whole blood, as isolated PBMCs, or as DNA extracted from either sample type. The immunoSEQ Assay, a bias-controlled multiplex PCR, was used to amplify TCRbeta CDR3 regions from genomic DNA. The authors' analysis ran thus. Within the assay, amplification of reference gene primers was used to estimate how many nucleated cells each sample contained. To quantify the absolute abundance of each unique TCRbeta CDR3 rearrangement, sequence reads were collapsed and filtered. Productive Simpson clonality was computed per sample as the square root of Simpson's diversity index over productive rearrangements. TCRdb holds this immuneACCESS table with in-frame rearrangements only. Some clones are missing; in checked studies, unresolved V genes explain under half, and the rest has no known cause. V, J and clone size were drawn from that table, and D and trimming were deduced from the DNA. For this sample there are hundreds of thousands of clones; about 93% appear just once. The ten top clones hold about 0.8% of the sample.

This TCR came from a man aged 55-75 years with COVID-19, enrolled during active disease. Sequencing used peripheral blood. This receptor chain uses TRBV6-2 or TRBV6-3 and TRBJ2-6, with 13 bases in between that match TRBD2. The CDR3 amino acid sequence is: CASSYWDGQGLAGSGANVLTF. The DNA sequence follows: TGTGCCAGCAGTTACTGGGACGGCCAGGGACTAGCGGGATCTGGGGCCAACGTCCTGACTTTC.